This T cell receptor (beta chain) appears in the sequencing data of a study of regulatory T cells in long-lasting Graves disease. Study results and caveats: Patients with persistent Graves' had lower TCR diversity than newly diagnosed patients.

The time point: newly diagnosed GD, antithyroid drugs for less than 3 months. There was RNA extracted from PBMCs, and the TCR library was made from it. This clonotype was seen repeatedly, ten times or more. Its antigen is undetermined. To make TCR beta libraries, researchers used iRepertoire HTBI primers and Arm-PCR of CDR3 regions. TCRdb independently ran MiXCR on the multiplex PCR reads; one entry per CDR3 protein. The sample has hundreds of thousands of distinct CDR3 sequences, more than 15% seen once; the top ten hold around 37%. CDR3 length equals 17 residues. J was trimmed by 6 bases and V by 1 base; bases with no gene match: 9. Per the germline V gene, CDR1 is SGHTA and CDR2 is FQGNSA.

The chain has TRBV7-2 and TRBJ2-1; 10 bases match TRBD1. The starting material was peripheral blood mononuclear cells (PBMCs), obtained at new diagnosis, from a patient treated with antithyroid drugs. The sequence was obtained from a female donor with Graves disease. The CDR3 DNA sequence: TGTGCCAGCAGCTTAGAGCGCCGGGACAGGGGCGGCAATGAGCAGTTCTTC. Protein: CASSLERRDRGGNEQFF.